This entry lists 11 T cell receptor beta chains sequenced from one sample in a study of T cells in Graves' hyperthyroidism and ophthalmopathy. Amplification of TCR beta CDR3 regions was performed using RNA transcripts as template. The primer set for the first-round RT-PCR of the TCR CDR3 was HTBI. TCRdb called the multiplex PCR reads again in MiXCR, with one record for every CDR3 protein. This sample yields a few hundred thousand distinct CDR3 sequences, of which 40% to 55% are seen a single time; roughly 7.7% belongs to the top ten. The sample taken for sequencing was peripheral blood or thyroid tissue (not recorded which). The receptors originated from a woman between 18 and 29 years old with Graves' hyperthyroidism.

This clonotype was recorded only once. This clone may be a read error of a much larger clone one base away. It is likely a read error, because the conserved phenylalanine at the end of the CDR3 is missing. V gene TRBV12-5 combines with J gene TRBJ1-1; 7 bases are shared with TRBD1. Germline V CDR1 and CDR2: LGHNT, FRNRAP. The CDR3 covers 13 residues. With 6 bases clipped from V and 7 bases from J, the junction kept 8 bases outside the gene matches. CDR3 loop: CASGPDRESEAFV. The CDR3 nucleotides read TGTGCTAGTGGGCCTGACAGGGAGAGTGAAGCTTTCGTT.

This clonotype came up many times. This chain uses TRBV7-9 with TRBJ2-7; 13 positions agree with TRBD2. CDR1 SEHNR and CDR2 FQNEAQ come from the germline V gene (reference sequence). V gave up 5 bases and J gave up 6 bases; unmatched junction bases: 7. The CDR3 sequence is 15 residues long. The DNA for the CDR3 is TGTGCCAGCAGCCCCTGGACTAGCGGGAGACCCGAGCAGTACTTC. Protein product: CASSPWTSGRPEQYF.

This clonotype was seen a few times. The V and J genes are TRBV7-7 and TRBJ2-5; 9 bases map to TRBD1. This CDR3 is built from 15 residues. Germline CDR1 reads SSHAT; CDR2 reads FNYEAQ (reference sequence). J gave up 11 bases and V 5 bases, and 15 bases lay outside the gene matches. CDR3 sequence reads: CASSATGGAGDTQYF. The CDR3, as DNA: TGTGCCAGCAGCGCAACAGGGGGCGCGGGAGATACGCAGTACTTC.

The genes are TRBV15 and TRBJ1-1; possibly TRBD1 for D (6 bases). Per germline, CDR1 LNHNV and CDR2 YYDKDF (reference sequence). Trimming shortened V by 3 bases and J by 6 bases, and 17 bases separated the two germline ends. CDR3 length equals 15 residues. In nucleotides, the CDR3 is TGTGCCACCAGCAGCGAACCGGGACAAGGAGCTGAAGCTTTCTTT. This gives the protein CATSSEPGQGAEAFF.

CDR3 protein: CASSPLAAFTDTQYF. The CDR3 DNA is TGTGCCAGTAGTCCTCTAGCGGCCTTCACAGATACGCAGTATTTT. The chain recombines TRBV19 with TRBJ2-3; TRBD2 matches at 7 bases. The V gene's germline CDR1 is LNHDA and CDR2 SQIVND (reference sequence). The CDR3 covers 15 residues. Trimming took 5 bases from V and 2 from J; bases not matched to a gene: 7.

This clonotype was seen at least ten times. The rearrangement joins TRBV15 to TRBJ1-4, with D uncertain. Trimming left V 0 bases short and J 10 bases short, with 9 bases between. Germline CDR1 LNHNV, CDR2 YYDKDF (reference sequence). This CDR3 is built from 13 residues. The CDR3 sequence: CATSRDNKGKLFF. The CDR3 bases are TGTGCCACCAGCAGAGATAATAAGGGAAAACTGTTTTTT. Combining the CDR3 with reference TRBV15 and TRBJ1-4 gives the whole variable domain DAMVIQNPRYQVTQFGKPVTLSCSQTLNHNVMYWYQQKSSQAPKLLFHYYDKDFNNEADTPDNFQSRRPNTSFCFLDIRSPGLGDTAMYLCATSRDNKGKLFFGSGTQLSVL.

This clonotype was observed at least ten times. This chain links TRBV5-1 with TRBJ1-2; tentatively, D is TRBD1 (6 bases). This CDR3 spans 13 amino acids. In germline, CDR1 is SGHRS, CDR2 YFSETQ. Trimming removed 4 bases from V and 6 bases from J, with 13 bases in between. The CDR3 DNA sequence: TGCGCCAGCAGCGAAAACAGGGACCATGGCTACACCTTC. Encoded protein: CASSENRDHGYTF.

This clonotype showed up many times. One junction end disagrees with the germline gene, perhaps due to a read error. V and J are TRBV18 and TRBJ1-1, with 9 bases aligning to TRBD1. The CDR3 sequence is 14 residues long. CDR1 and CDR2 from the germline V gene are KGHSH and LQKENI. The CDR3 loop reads CASSPQGANTEAFF. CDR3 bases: TGTGCCAGCTCGCCACAGGGGGCGAACACTGAAGCTTTCTTT.

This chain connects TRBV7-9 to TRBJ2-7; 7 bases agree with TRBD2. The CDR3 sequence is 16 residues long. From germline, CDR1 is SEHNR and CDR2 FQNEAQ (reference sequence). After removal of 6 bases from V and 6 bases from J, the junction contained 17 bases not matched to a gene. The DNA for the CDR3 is TGTGCCAGCAGTTTAACGGGCGGGAGACCTCCCTGCGAGCAGTACTTC. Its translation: CASSLTGGRPPCEQYF.

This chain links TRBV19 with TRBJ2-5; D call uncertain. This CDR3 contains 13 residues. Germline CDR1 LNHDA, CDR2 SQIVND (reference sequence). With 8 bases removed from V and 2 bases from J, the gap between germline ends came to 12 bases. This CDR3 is CASRAGQQETQYF. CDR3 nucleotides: TGTGCCAGTCGAGCTGGGCAGCAAGAGACCCAGTACTTC.

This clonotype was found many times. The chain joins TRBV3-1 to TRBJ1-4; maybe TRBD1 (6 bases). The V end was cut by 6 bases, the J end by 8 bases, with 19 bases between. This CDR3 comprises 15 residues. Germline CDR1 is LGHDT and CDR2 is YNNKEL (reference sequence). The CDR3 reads CASSETKGGNEKLFF. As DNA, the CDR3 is TGTGCCAGCAGTGAGACCAAAGGGGGGAACGAAAAACTGTTTTTT.